This T cell receptor (beta chain) comes out of a study of PD-1 blockade in classical Hodgkin lymphoma. Study-wide findings and caveats: Lower baseline TCR diversity was reported for newly diagnosed patients than for healthy donors. Diversity similar to that of newly diagnosed patients was seen at baseline in complete responders.

This clone was seen a few times. Its antigen is as yet unknown. Germline CDR1 MNHNS, CDR2 SASEGT. V dropped 3 bases and J dropped 4 bases, with 9 bases sitting between them. The CDR3 totals 13 residues. Clones were read by immunoSEQ multiplex PCR, and TCRdb kept only the in-frame ones, dropping some. The table has about 46,000 clones, over 70% seen once. No patient escaped relapse after autologous stem cell transplantation, and brentuximab vedotin exposure varied. Progressive disease, partial response or complete response was each patient's best response. This TCR came from a human donor with classical Hodgkin lymphoma. Sample: peripheral blood mononuclear cells (PBMCs), taken at baseline. V usage is TRBV6-1 and J usage is TRBJ2-5; D uncertain. As DNA, the CDR3 is TGTGCCAGCAGTGATCCGGCCCGAGAGACCCAGTACTTC. Encoded protein: CASSDPARETQYF.